The entry below gives a single T cell receptor beta chain sequence along with its context. The table came from immunoSEQ multiplex PCR; TCRdb's copy has only in-frame clones and leaves some out. The table records over a thousand clones, 75% of them present only once. These data come from a study of preoperative IRX-2 immunotherapy in early breast cancer. Described treatment: preoperative locoregional IRX-2 cytokine immunotherapy. Patients received preoperative, locoregional IRX-2 cytokine immunotherapy in a phase Ib study. This CDR3 contains 14 residues. The germline V gene has CDR1 SGHNT and CDR2 YENEEA. Trimming cost V 5 bases and J 8 bases; bases outside gene matches: 6.

The TCR sequence derives from a human donor with breast cancer. This sequence joins TRBV11-3 and TRBJ1-6; 7 nucleotides align to TRBD1. Sequencing was performed on tumor tissue, taken after IRX-2 immunotherapy. The CDR3 here is CASSGGTEDSPLHF. CDR3 coding DNA: TGTGCCAGCAGCGGAGGGACAGAAGATTCACCCCTCCACTTT.